The rows below give T cell receptor beta chains drawn from one sample of a study of early T cells in non-severe SARS-CoV-2 infection. TCRdb passed the 5' RACE reads through MiXCR, listing each CDR3 protein once. Of tens of thousands of distinct CDR3 sequences listed, roughly 10% are singletons. The specimen was whole blood, collected at baseline. These receptors all stem from an adult who was a healthcare worker with PCR-confirmed SARS-CoV-2 infection or an uninfected control (not recorded which). CDR3s include the opening cysteine and the closing phenylalanine or tryptophan. Fields, in order: D gene, clone size, V gene, J gene, CDR3 protein, CDR3 DNA. D genes are given only for firm matches. Clone size is not always given. Where it is, it says once, few, many or a class for expanded clones.

-	few	TRBV29-1	TRBJ2-6	CSAGGSSGANVLTF	TGCAGCGCTGGGGGAAGCTCTGGGGCCAACGTCCTGACTTTC
-	few	TRBV5-4	TRBJ1-2	CASSQVGITRGGGSYGYTF	TGTGCCAGCAGCCAAGTGGGTATAACTCGCGGGGGCGGTAGCTATGGCTACACCTTC
TRBD1	-	TRBV15	TRBJ1-1	CATSRVTGGGQRTEAFF	TGTGCCACCAGCAGGGTGACAGGGGGCGGACAGCGGACTGAAGCTTTCTTT
-	few	TRBV4-1	TRBJ1-2	CASSQALRRGTYYGYTF	TGCGCCAGCAGCCAAGCACTCAGGAGGGGAACATACTATGGCTACACCTTC
TRBD2	few	TRBV25-1	TRBJ2-7	CASSEFPRGGGGEQYF	TGTGCCAGCAGTGAATTCCCACGTGGCGGGGGAGGCGAGCAGTACTTC
-	few	TRBV6-5	TRBJ2-3	CASRVGLSRTDTQYF	TGTGCCAGCAGGGTTGGTCTATCTCGCACAGATACGCAGTATTTT
-	-	TRBV5-5	TRBJ1-5	CASSFGGQGQPQHF	TGTGCCAGCAGCTTCGGAGGGCAGGGTCAGCCCCAGCATTTT
-	few	TRBV30	TRBJ2-5	CAWSAWGAEETQYF	TGTGCCTGGAGTGCGTGGGGGGCGGAGGAGACCCAGTACTTC
TRBD1	few	TRBV5-1	TRBJ1-4	CASSPAGQGGEKLFF	TGCGCCAGCAGCCCGGCCGGACAGGGAGGGGAAAAACTGTTTTTT
TRBD1	many	TRBV18	TRBJ2-7	CASSPPGTGSYEQYF	TGTGCCAGCTCACCACCTGGGACAGGGTCCTACGAGCAGTACTTC
TRBD2	few	TRBV3-1	TRBJ2-7	CASSQVASGGSYEQYF	TGTGCCAGCAGCCAAGTGGCTAGCGGGGGATCCTACGAGCAGTACTTC
-	-	TRBV10-3	TRBJ2-3	CAIRDSGTDTQYF	TGTGCCATCAGGGATAGCGGCACAGATACGCAGTATTTT
-	few	TRBV5-1	TRBJ1-1	CASSGEFAAFF	TGCGCCAGCAGTGGTGAGTTCGCAGCTTTCTTT
-	-	TRBV11-1	TRBJ2-7	CASSRAFYEQYF	TGTGCCAGCAGCCGTGCCTTCTACGAGCAGTACTTC
TRBD2	few	TRBV10-3	TRBJ2-7	CAIKRTSGAYEQYF	TGTGCCATCAAGCGGACTAGCGGGGCTTACGAGCAGTACTTC
-	many	TRBV30	TRBJ1-5	CAWSTGRDQPQHF	TGTGCCTGGAGTACAGGTAGAGATCAGCCCCAGCATTTT
TRBD1	many	TRBV6-1	TRBJ1-5	CASWDRPNSNQPQHF	TGTGCCAGCTGGGACAGGCCGAATAGCAATCAGCCCCAGCATTTT
-	-	TRBV4-1	TRBJ2-7	CASSQDRPGQRLSYEQYF	TGCGCCAGCAGCCAAGATCGCCCTGGGCAGCGTTTATCCTACGAGCAGTACTTC
-	few	TRBV10-3	TRBJ2-5	CAISEVPLETQYF	TGTGCCATCAGTGAAGTACCATTGGAGACCCAGTACTTC
TRBD2	few	TRBV28	TRBJ2-1	CASSLSGSGWNDEQFF	TGTGCCAGCAGTTTATCGGGTAGCGGGTGGAACGATGAGCAGTTCTTC
TRBD1	many	TRBV18	TRBJ1-1	CASSLQGLLGTEAFF	TGTGCCAGCTCCCTACAGGGGTTGTTGGGCACTGAAGCTTTCTTT
-	few	TRBV29-1	TRBJ2-5	CSVSQETQYF	TGCAGCGTTTCCCAAGAGACCCAGTACTTC
-	-	TRBV27	TRBJ1-6	CASSMTGTSPLHF	TGTGCCAGCAGTATGACAGGTACCTCACCCCTCCACTTT
TRBD2	-	TRBV20-1	TRBJ2-3	CSATESSGGTDTQYF	TGCAGTGCTACAGAATCTAGCGGGGGTACAGATACGCAGTATTTT
-	few	TRBV5-1	TRBJ2-1	CASSSRGSGVAYNEQFF	TGCGCCAGCAGCTCAAGGGGTTCAGGGGTGGCCTACAATGAGCAGTTCTTC
-	many	TRBV7-9	TRBJ2-2	CASSLDAAEGELFF	TGTGCCAGCAGCTTAGACGCGGCGGAGGGGGAGCTGTTTTTT
-	few	TRBV5-6	TRBJ1-6	CASSLISSPLHF	TGTGCCAGCAGCTTAATAAGTTCACCCCTCCACTTT
TRBD1	few	TRBV6-1	TRBJ1-2	CASSEETGQAYGYTF	TGTGCCAGCAGTGAGGAGACAGGGCAAGCCTATGGCTACACCTTC
-	-	TRBV5-6	TRBJ2-6	CASSPGGTRANVLTF	TGTGCCAGCAGCCCGGGTGGGACCAGGGCCAACGTCCTGACTTTC
-	-	TRBV7-9	TRBJ2-1	CASSLAGYEQFF	TGTGCCAGCAGCTTAGCGGGTTATGAGCAGTTCTTC
-	-	TRBV18	TRBJ1-3	CASFRDNSGNTIYF	TGTGCCAGCTTCCGGGACAACTCTGGAAACACCATATATTTT
-	-	TRBV2	TRBJ1-2	CASSVRGRDGYTF	TGTGCCAGCAGCGTACGGGGCCGAGATGGCTACACCTTC
TRBD1	many	TRBV11-2	TRBJ1-3	CASSSRTGLFGNTIYF	TGTGCCAGCAGCTCCAGGACAGGGTTGTTTGGAAACACCATATATTTT
TRBD2	-	TRBV6-5	TRBJ2-7	CASKRGAGFLSYEQYF	TGTGCCAGCAAGAGAGGAGCGGGGTTCCTCTCCTACGAGCAGTACTTC
TRBD1	-	TRBV7-9	TRBJ1-1	CASSSTTGGRTEAFF	TGTGCCAGCAGCTCGACAACAGGGGGGCGCACTGAAGCTTTCTTT
-	few	TRBV18	TRBJ2-3	CASSSQGKDTQYF	TGTGCCAGCTCATCGCAAGGGAAAGATACGCAGTATTTT
-	-	TRBV2	TRBJ1-2	CASNPPPYGYTF	TGTGCCAGCAATCCCCCCCCCTATGGCTACACCTTC
TRBD1	-	TRBV29-1	TRBJ1-1	CSVAQGGPNTEAFF	TGCAGCGTTGCTCAGGGGGGACCGAACACTGAAGCTTTCTTT
-	many	TRBV7-6	TRBJ2-3	CASSLAQGFAQYF	TGTGCCAGCAGCTTAGCGCAGGGTTTCGCGCAGTATTTT
-	many	TRBV10-2	TRBJ2-5	CASSVRVGETQYF	TGCGCCAGCAGTGTCAGGGTAGGAGAGACCCAGTACTTC
TRBD2	few	TRBV20-1	TRBJ2-1	CSARDTSGGSFAHNEQFF	TGCAGTGCTAGAGATACTAGCGGGGGGTCCTTCGCACACAATGAGCAGTTCTTC
TRBD2	once	TRBV7-2	TRBJ2-1	CASSSTLAGGVHEQFF	TGTGCCAGCAGCTCCACCCTAGCGGGGGGAGTACATGAGCAGTTCTTC
-	-	TRBV7-3	TRBJ2-3	CASSLGGDPDTQYF	TGTGCCAGCAGCTTAGGAGGGGACCCGGATACGCAGTATTTT
-	-	TRBV6-2/TRBV6-3	TRBJ1-2	CASSYRQLQVNDGYTF	TGTGCCAGCAGTTACCGCCAACTTCAGGTAAACGATGGCTACACCTTC
-	many	TRBV11-2	TRBJ2-3	CASSPSSVGTDTQYF	TGTGCCAGCAGCCCTAGCAGTGTTGGCACAGATACGCAGTATTTT
TRBD1	-	TRBV6-4	TRBJ2-1	CASSAGQGNDEQFF	TGTGCCAGCAGTGCAGGACAGGGTAACGATGAGCAGTTCTTC
-	few	TRBV29-1	TRBJ2-2	CSVQNTGELFF	TGCAGCGTTCAGAACACCGGGGAGCTGTTTTTT
-	many	TRBV2	TRBJ2-7	CASYLGNYEQYF	TGTGCCAGCTATCTTGGAAATTACGAGCAGTACTTC
-	few	TRBV25-1	TRBJ2-5	CASSDMTDYQETQYF	TGTGCCAGCAGTGACATGACAGACTACCAAGAGACCCAGTACTTC
-	many	TRBV12-3/TRBV12-4	TRBJ1-1	CASRTGSGAEAFF	TGTGCCAGCAGGACAGGTTCGGGGGCTGAAGCTTTCTTT
-	-	TRBV7-2	TRBJ1-6	CASSLSSPLHF	TGTGCCAGCAGCTTAAGTTCACCCCTCCACTTT